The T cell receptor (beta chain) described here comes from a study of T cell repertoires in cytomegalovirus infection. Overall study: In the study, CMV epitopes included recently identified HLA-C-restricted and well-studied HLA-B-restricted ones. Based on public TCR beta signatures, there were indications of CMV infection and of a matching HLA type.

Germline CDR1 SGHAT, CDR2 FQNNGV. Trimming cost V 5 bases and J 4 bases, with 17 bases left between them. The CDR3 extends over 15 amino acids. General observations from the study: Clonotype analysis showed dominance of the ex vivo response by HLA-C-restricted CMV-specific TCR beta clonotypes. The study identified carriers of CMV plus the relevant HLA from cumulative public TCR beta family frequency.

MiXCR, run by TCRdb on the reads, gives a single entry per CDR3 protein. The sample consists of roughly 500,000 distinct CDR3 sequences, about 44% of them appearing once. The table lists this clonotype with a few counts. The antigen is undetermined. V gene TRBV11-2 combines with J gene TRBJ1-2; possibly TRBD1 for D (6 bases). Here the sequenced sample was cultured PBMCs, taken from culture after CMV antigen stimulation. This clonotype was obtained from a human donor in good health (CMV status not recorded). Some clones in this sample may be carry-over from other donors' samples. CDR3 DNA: TGTGCCAGCAGCAAAGACTCAGGGGTTAGCTATGGCTACACCTTC. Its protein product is CASSKDSGVSYGYTF.